The entry that follows covers one T cell receptor (beta chain) sequence. This clonotype was found many times. Its antigen has not been determined. Base qualities are missing; no much larger clone stands one base away. This sample is drawn from a study of blood T cells in healthy people across ages (dated by TCRdb to 2015 to 2017). Some background on the complete study: Template switching captured roughly one uniquely barcoded TCR beta cDNA molecule per two T cells in model experiments. Age-related changes in TCR beta repertoire diversity were measured in the study by deep sequencing normalized with unique cDNA molecular identifiers. The donors were divided into four age groups: young (average 16 years), middle-aged (about 40), aged (62) and long-lived (82). Donors of different ages were randomly distributed across sequencing lanes to avoid experimental bias. Using the same blood draw, the study looked at two additional independent replicas of 1 million unique cDNA reads for two donors, one aged 18 to 30 and the other aged 80 or older.

The donors were roughly 39 Caucasian individuals from Russia, aged 6 to 90 years, who were systemically healthy. Each donor gave 9 to 10 milliliters of peripheral blood, collected into EDTA-treated Vacutainer tubes. Ficoll-Paque density-gradient centrifugation was used to isolate PBMCs, with at least 6 million per sample. Total RNA, at least 5.5 micrograms per sample, was extracted from PBMCs with Trizol reagent. The percentages of naive CD45RAhigh/CD27high T cells were determined by flow cytometry on a PBMC aliquot from every donor. The library was built by means of 5' RACE. Sequencing used an Illumina HiSeq 2500. The second PCR ran for roughly 7 to 12 cycles and used a J-beta primer mix along with a sample-barcoded 5' primer. A unique molecular identifier was introduced onto each TCR beta cDNA molecule by a template-switch 5' adaptor carrying 12 random nucleotides. At least 2.5 million CDR3-containing paired-end reads were obtained from each sample. First-strand cDNA was synthesized from all RNA with the Mint cDNA synthesis kit, primed by a TRBC-specific oligonucleotide. Following uracil-DNA glycosylase treatment, a first 18-cycle PCR with universal primers M1SS and BC2_uni_R was performed on all cDNA. Turning to the authors' computational methods: Each sample was normalized by randomly selecting 1 million high-quality reads, each carrying a distinct molecular identifier. Reads sharing molecular identifiers were discarded rather than binned into consensus sequences. MiTCR, run with a Q25 quality threshold and the strictest error-elimination algorithm, handled CDR3 identification, clonotype clustering and error correction. A nonparametric unseen species model with Euler transformation was used to estimate a lower bound on total TCR beta diversity. TCRdb applied fastp at Q25 and MiXCR to the public reads, then kept only in-frame beta chains. All rows with the same CDR3 protein become a single entry with the most common DNA and genes. For this entry, the V and J calls and clone size follow TCRdb and not the study's own pipeline. Across this sample there are roughly 650,000 distinct CDR3 sequences, with roughly 32% seen only once. The ten most abundant clones make up approximately 15% of the sample.

What the authors observed across the whole study: Compared with the aged group, the long-lived group had more naive CD4+ T cells, fewer expanded clones and increased TCR diversity, a pattern suggesting age selection. Estimates of total diversity from one million sequenced T cells were regarded as lower bounds and underestimates. Observed TCR beta diversity per million T cells fell roughly linearly with age, and a significant reduction was already apparent by age approximately 41. There was a strong correlation between observed TCR beta diversity and the percentage of naive T cells measured by flow cytometry. The CMV infection status of donors was not known, potentially confounding age-related changes in expanded clonotypes. Since profiling was done on bulk unsorted PBMCs, naive and antigen-experienced compartments could not be conclusively compared.

This sequence was found in a woman aged 80 or over in good health. Donor details come from another sample of the same person, matched by shared clones. Source material: blood.

The DNA reads TGTGCCAGCAGCTCGGAACCAGGCCGCTACAATGAGCAGTTCTTC. Protein translation: CASSSEPGRYNEQFF. Recombination linked TRBV5-4 to TRBJ2-1; the D gene cannot be named for sure. From the germline V gene (reference sequence), CDR1 is SGHNT and CDR2 is YYREEE. From the cysteine through the phenylalanine, the CDR3 covers 15 amino acids. Just the 45-base CDR3 DNA is kept, in frame starting at base 1. A distance of 13 bases separates the germline ends of V and J, which lose 3 bases and 3 bases respectively.